The 19 T cell receptor beta chains reported below all come from one sample, sequenced in a study of T cell repertoires and HLA-DP antigens. Antigen specificity for these receptors is unknown. Generated by immunoSEQ multiplex PCR, the TCRdb table keeps only in-frame clones and is missing some. The data hold roughly 110,000 clones, with about 91% observed a single time. The sample consisted of CD4+ T cells from PBMCs. These receptors were collected from a young woman in good health and CMV-seronegative.

V and J are TRBV19 and TRBJ2-1; 8 nucleotides match TRBD2. The CDR3 length is 17 residues. Germline CDR1 LNHDA, CDR2 SQIVND (reference sequence). The V gene end was trimmed by 0 bases and the J gene end by 9 bases; junction bases not matched to a gene: 13. CDR3 coding DNA: TGTGCCAGTAGTATAGAGGTTAGCGGGACCTTTCAAGGTGAGCAGTTCTTC. This sequence encodes CASSIEVSGTFQGEQFF. Full variable domain (missing parts from reference TRBV19 and TRBJ2-1): DGGITQSPKYLFRKEGQNVTLSCEQNLNHDAMYWYRQDPGQGLRLIYYSQIVNDFQKGDIAEGYSVSREKKESFPLTVTSAQKNPTAFYLCASSIEVSGTFQGEQFFGPGTRLTVL.

This clone occurred once. This chain connects TRBV30 to TRBJ1-5, with TRBD1 matching over 8 bases. The germline V gene encodes CDR1 GTSNPN and CDR2 SVGIG (reference sequence). V was pared by 3 bases and J by 5 bases, with 3 bases of the junction left unmatched. The CDR3 extends over 13 amino acids. The CDR3 sequence: CAWREDRDQPQHF. DNA for the CDR3: TGTGCCTGGAGGGAGGACAGGGATCAGCCCCAGCATTTT.

The chain joins TRBV2 to TRBJ2-7; no clear D. Germline V gene lookup returns CDR1 SNHLY and CDR2 FYNNEI. V dropped 5 bases and J dropped 2 bases, with 10 bases sitting between them. The CDR3 sequence is 13 residues long. The chain's CDR3 is CASSRGDTYEQYF. CDR3 bases: TGTGCCAGCAGTCGCGGTGATACCTACGAGCAGTACTTC.

The V and J genes are TRBV7-2 and TRBJ1-5; 9 nucleotides align to TRBD1. With 5 bases clipped from V and 4 bases from J, the junction kept 6 bases outside the gene matches. Germline loops: CDR1 SGHTA, CDR2 FQGNSA. This CDR3 is built from 15 residues. The CDR3 loop is CASSGWDRVNQPQHF. The CDR3 DNA is TGTGCCAGCAGCGGATGGGACAGGGTAAATCAGCCCCAGCATTTT.

This chain uses TRBV18 with TRBJ1-2, with 7 bases identical to TRBD1. Germline trimming cut 3 bases from V and 8 bases from J; bases unmatched to any gene: 9. Germline lookup yields CDR1 KGHSH and CDR2 LQKENI. The CDR3 sequence is 14 residues long. CDR3 loop: CASSPRDSSRGYTF. The CDR3 bases are TGTGCCAGCTCACCCAGGGACAGCTCCAGGGGCTACACCTTC.

V gene TRBV2 combines with J gene TRBJ1-3, with D possibly being TRBD1 (6 bases). V shed 6 bases and J shed 4 bases, with 13 bases lying between them. CDR3 size: 14 residues. The germline V gene has CDR1 SNHLY and CDR2 FYNNEI. CDR3 region: CASSRAGDGNTIYF. The CDR3 nucleotides are TGTGCCAGCAGCAGGGCAGGGGACGGAAACACCATATATTTT.

The chain carries TRBV7-2 and TRBJ1-5, with a tentative D call TRBD1 (6 bases). Trimming shortened V by 0 bases and J by 6 bases, and 18 bases separated the two germline ends. CDR3 length: 17 residues. Germline lookup yields CDR1 SGHTA and CDR2 FQGNSA. In DNA, the CDR3 is TGTGCCAGCAGCTTAGCCGACACAGGGTTAGGCGGTCAGCCCCAGCATTTT. Protein product: CASSLADTGLGGQPQHF.

The rearrangement uses TRBV19 and TRBJ2-2; TRBD1 agrees at 7 bases. This CDR3 has 16 amino acids. Germline V gene lookup returns CDR1 LNHDA and CDR2 SQIVND (reference sequence). The trim removed 1 base at V and 4 bases at J, leaving 6 bases unmatched. The CDR3 loop reads CASSIGGGPGTGELFF. The DNA of the CDR3 is TGTGCCAGTAGTATAGGAGGGGGCCCGGGCACCGGGGAGCTGTTTTTT.

The chain combines TRBV28 with TRBJ2-1; 8 bases line up with TRBD1. This CDR3 comprises 11 residues. Germline V gives CDR1 MDHEN, CDR2 SYDVKM. Trimming cost V 4 bases and J 12 bases; bases outside gene matches: 2. CDR3 protein: CASSWTGWQFF. CDR3 in DNA: TGTGCCAGCAGTTGGACAGGGTGGCAGTTCTTC.

This clone was observed a single time. The V gene is TRBV7-2, the J gene TRBJ1-2, with TRBD1 matching 7 bases. CDR1 SGHTA and CDR2 FQGNSA come from the germline V gene. V shed 3 bases and J 5 bases; nucleotides not matched to a gene: 3. The CDR3 spans 13 residues. The CDR3 loop reads CASSLKQGYGYTF. In DNA, the CDR3 is TGTGCCAGCAGCTTGAAACAGGGGTATGGCTACACCTTC.

The chain joins TRBV28 to TRBJ1-2; no reliable D call. Trimming stripped 6 bases from V and 8 bases from J, with 13 bases between. CDR1 MDHEN and CDR2 SYDVKM come from the germline V gene. The CDR3 loop spans 12 amino acids. CDR3 sequence (DNA): TGTGCCAGCAGCCGAGGCCGGGCCGGCTACACCTTC. It is translated as CASSRGRAGYTF.

V is TRBV19 and J is TRBJ2-2; 8 bases agree with TRBD1. Germline CDR1 and CDR2: LNHDA and SQIVND (reference sequence). V shed 7 bases, J shed 0 bases, and the junction held 4 bases outside the gene matches. CDR3 length equals 15 residues. Here the CDR3 DNA reads TGTGCCAGTAATAGGGACAGGCCGAACACCGGGGAGCTGTTTTTT. Translated: CASNRDRPNTGELFF.

The V and J genes are TRBV6-6 and TRBJ2-7; D gene unclear. V lost 8 bases and J lost 6, with 20 bases in between. CDR3 length: 14 amino acids. Germline values: CDR1 MNHNY, CDR2 SVGAGI (reference sequence). CDR3 sequence (DNA): TGTGCCAGCGCCGGCGGACGGAACTCTGTCGAGCAGTACGTC. Translation gives CASAGGRNSVEQYV.

This chain connects TRBV6-1 to TRBJ2-1, with a possible D match to TRBD1 (5 bases). V shed 8 bases and J shed 0 bases, with 14 bases lying between them. Germline V CDR1 and CDR2: MNHNS, SASEGT. This CDR3 is 15 amino acids long. The CDR3 sequence: CASRPGQGSYNEQFF. The CDR3 DNA follows: TGTGCCAGCCGACCGGGCCAGGGCTCCTACAATGAGCAGTTCTTC.

V usage is TRBV11-2 and J usage is TRBJ2-2; D might be TRBD1 (5 bases). CDR1 SGHAT and CDR2 FQNNGV come from the germline V gene. The CDR3 runs 14 residues. The V end was cut by 5 bases, the J end by 5 bases, with 12 bases between. CDR3 sequence: CASSLGDWTGELFF. CDR3 DNA sequence: TGTGCCAGCAGCCTAGGGGATTGGACCGGGGAGCTGTTTTTT.

J is TRBJ2-7 and V is TRBV5-1, with D uncertain. Per germline, CDR1 SGHRS and CDR2 YFSETQ. Trimming took off 0 bases at V and 2 bases at J, with 9 bases between the two ends. This CDR3 region has 14 residues. The CDR3 spells CASSLGGNAYEQYF. The CDR3 DNA reads as TGCGCCAGCAGCTTGGGTGGAAACGCCTACGAGCAGTACTTC.

Regarding this clone: One end of the junction is discordant with germline, which a read error may explain. The CDR3 DNA reads as TGTGCTAGCAGCCCGGCGGGGATGGGACCCGACGAGCAGTACTTC. Translation gives CASSPAGMGPDEQYF. The V gene is TRBV7-7, the J gene TRBJ2-7, with D tentatively TRBD2 (6 bases). Per germline, CDR1 SSHAT and CDR2 FNYEAQ (reference sequence). This CDR3 spans 15 amino acids.

The chain uses TRBV18 and TRBJ2-2, with D maybe TRBD1 (6 bases). The V and J ends lost 3 bases and 2 bases respectively, with 16 bases between them. Germline-derived CDR1 and CDR2 are KGHSH and LQKENI. CDR3 length: 17 amino acids. The CDR3 sequence is CASSPVVSGANTGELFF. CDR3 sequence (DNA): TGTGCCAGCTCACCGGTTGTCTCAGGGGCTAACACCGGGGAGCTGTTTTTT.

The chain carries TRBV7-9 and TRBJ2-5; possible D gene TRBD1, 7 bases. Deletions cut 4 bases from V and 1 base from J, with 13 bases between. This CDR3 is 15 amino acids long. Germline lookup yields CDR1 SEHNR and CDR2 FQNEAQ (reference sequence). The CDR3 sequence: CASSSPGGIQETQYF. DNA of the CDR3: TGTGCCAGCAGCTCCCCAGGGGGGATCCAAGAGACCCAGTACTTC.